This T cell receptor (beta chain) comes out of a study of blood T cell repertoires in COVID-19. Looking at the study overall: The study drew acute and convalescent COVID-19 samples from the United States, Italy and Spain. Sample material is recorded as cDNA or gDNA derived from T cells, B-cell-depleted T cells, or PBMCs.

Authors' analysis steps: Reference gene primer amplification gave nucleated cell count estimates. Sequencing used immunoSEQ multiplex PCR; TCRdb keeps in-frame clones, though not all of them. D and trimming come from the DNA, and the V and J calls and clone size come from that table. The top ten hold under 7.5% of the sample, which has about 190,000 clones, about four fifths seen once. V was pared by 2 bases and J by 3 bases, with 16 bases of the junction left unmatched. This CDR3 spans 18 amino acids. Germline V gene sequence: CDR1 MDHEN, CDR2 SYDVKM. The TCR was taken from a woman aged 40 to 50 with acute or convalescent COVID-19. The chain employs TRBV28 and TRBJ2-7; 7 bases match TRBD2. Sample: peripheral blood. The CDR3 DNA is TGTGCCAGCAGTTTAGCTATCGATATCAAGCGGGGAATCTACGAGCAGTACTTC. As protein: CASSLAIDIKRGIYEQYF.